Shown below are 32 T cell receptor beta chains from a single sample sequenced in a study of cytomegalovirus exposure and HLA in healthy donors. A multiplex PCR was run with 60 Vbeta primers and 13 Jbeta primers. Method: immunoSEQ multiplex PCR; TCRdb's copy keeps in-frame clones and lacks some. The table lists 150,000 to 250,000 clones, roughly 72% of them singletons. The sequenced sample was PBMCs. The receptors here all came from a young man in good health and CMV-seronegative.

Only a few counts were recorded for this clone. The genes are TRBV6-1 and TRBJ1-1; a possible D gene is TRBD1 (6 bases). The CDR3 is 13 amino acids. Germline V CDR1 and CDR2: MNHNS, SASEGT. Trimming left V 6 bases short and J 9 bases short, with 17 bases between. CDR3 protein: CASRSSTGSKAFF. DNA of the CDR3: TGTGCCAGCAGATCGTCGACAGGCTCAAAAGCTTTCTTT.

V is TRBV18 and J is TRBJ2-1; TRBD2 matches 8 bases. Looked up from germline, CDR1 is KGHSH and CDR2 is LQKENI. V was pared by 5 bases and J by 3 bases, with 9 bases of the junction left unmatched. CDR3 length: 16 amino acids. In DNA, the CDR3 is TGTGCCAGCTCAGCGGACCGCGCGGGGGGCTACAATGAGCAGTTCTTC. Amino acid sequence: CASSADRAGGYNEQFF.

The chain combines TRBV7-6 with TRBJ1-1; TRBD1 is a possible D gene (6 bases). This CDR3 region has 14 residues. Looked up from germline, CDR1 is SGHVS and CDR2 is FNYEAQ. The V end was cut by 5 bases, the J end by 1 base, with 11 bases between. The CDR3 is CASSPADRNTEAFF. The CDR3 DNA is TGTGCCAGCAGCCCTGCGGACAGGAACACTGAAGCTTTCTTT.

V and J are TRBV27 and TRBJ2-2; tentatively, D is TRBD1 (5 bases). The CDR3 sequence is 16 residues long. The germline gives CDR1 MNHEY, CDR2 SMNVEV (reference sequence). The V end lost 2 bases, the J end lost 8 bases, and 18 bases lay between the germline ends. CDR3 protein: CASSLVRTTPGGELFF. CDR3 nucleotides: TGTGCCAGCAGTTTAGTAAGGACCACCCCAGGGGGGGAGCTGTTTTTT.

The chain couples TRBV6-5 to TRBJ1-1, with 9 bases matching TRBD1. Trimming at V came to 5 bases and at J to 4 bases, leaving 8 bases not matched to a gene. Germline V gene data show CDR1 as MNHEY and CDR2 as SVGAGI. CDR3 length: 15 amino acids. For the CDR3, the DNA is TGTGCCAGCAGTCAAGGACAGGGGTGGGCCACTGAAGCTTTCTTT. Protein: CASSQGQGWATEAFF.

With regard to this clone: This CDR3 is also generated by other DNA sequences in the sample. The chain links TRBV5-4 to TRBJ2-7, with D unresolved. Looked up from germline, CDR1 is SGHNT and CDR2 is YYREEE (reference sequence). Trimming shortened V by 4 bases and J by 4 bases, and 12 bases separated the two germline ends. This CDR3 has 13 amino acids. CDR3 residues: CASSLGGLYEQYF. In DNA, the CDR3 is TGTGCCAGCAGCCTCGGTGGGCTATACGAGCAGTACTTC.

Turning to this clone: The DNA is left out, because the CDR3 cannot be placed on it with certainty; the CDR3 is given as TCRdb lists it. The chain recombines TRBV5-1 with TRBJ2-7; TRBD2 reflects the table's D call only, with no check against the DNA. Germline V CDR1 and CDR2: SGHRS, YFSETQ. Both ends counted, the CDR3 spans 17 residues. The CDR3 region is CASSFGPGLAETYEQYF.

The chain joins TRBV9 to TRBJ2-7, with D perhaps matching TRBD1 (6 bases). With 0 bases removed from V and 2 bases from J, the gap between germline ends came to 9 bases. This CDR3 spans 14 amino acids. Germline assignment: CDR1 SGDLS and CDR2 YYNGEE. The DNA for the CDR3 is TGTGCCAGCAGCGTAGGACAGGCAACCTACGAGCAGTACTTC. It specifies CASSVGQATYEQYF. The full variable domain, its missing parts supplied by reference TRBV9 and TRBJ2-7, is DSGVTQTPKHLITATGQRVTLRCSPRSGDLSVYWYQQSLDQGLQFLIQYYNGEERAKGNILERFSAQQFPDLHSELNLSSLELGDSALYFCASSVGQATYEQYFGPGTRLTVT.

In this sample, this clone turned up once. The chain has TRBV15 and TRBJ2-5; no firm D call. V was pared by 1 base and J by 6 bases, with 18 bases between. The germline CDR1 and CDR2 sequences are LNHNV and YYDKDF (reference sequence). The CDR3 runs to 16 residues. Here the CDR3 reads CATSRAQAVEMKTQYF. In DNA form, the CDR3 reads TGTGCCACCAGCAGAGCTCAGGCAGTGGAAATGAAGACCCAGTACTTC.

This sequence joins TRBV11-2 and TRBJ1-6; D gene uncertain. The CDR3 extends over 15 amino acids. V was trimmed by 4 bases and J by 7 bases, leaving 14 bases between them. Germline CDR1 and CDR2: SGHAT and FQNNGV. The CDR3 sequence is CASSSLRGINSPLHF. CDR3 sequence (DNA): TGTGCCAGCAGCTCTCTCAGAGGGATCAATTCACCCCTCCACTTT.

V is TRBV15 and J is TRBJ1-4, with D hard to call. CDR3 length: 19 amino acids. Germline values: CDR1 LNHNV, CDR2 YYDKDF (reference sequence). Trimming shortened V by 0 bases and J by 1 base, and 18 bases separated the two germline ends. CDR3 sequence (DNA): TGTGCCACCAGCAGAGATGACCGTGTAGGACGGGAAACTAATGAAAAACTGTTTTTT. Protein: CATSRDDRVGRETNEKLFF.

This chain links TRBV15 with TRBJ2-3, with 10 positions matching TRBD2. The CDR3 runs to 18 residues. Germline V gene sequence: CDR1 LNHNV, CDR2 YYDKDF (reference sequence). The junction had 12 bases not matched to a gene; V was cut back by 1 base and J by 5 bases. The CDR3 region is CATSRGPSAGGEGDTQYF. The CDR3, as DNA: TGTGCCACCAGCAGAGGCCCCTCAGCGGGAGGGGAGGGAGATACGCAGTATTTT.

This clone was detected a few times. The chain recombines TRBV5-4 with TRBJ2-5; perhaps TRBD1 as D (6 bases). The CDR3 totals 16 residues. Looked up from germline, CDR1 is SGHNT and CDR2 is YYREEE (reference sequence). Trimming stripped 3 bases from V and 1 base from J, with 16 bases between. CDR3 loop: CASSYREPSLQETQYF. The CDR3, as DNA: TGTGCCAGCAGCTACAGGGAGCCCTCGCTCCAAGAGACCCAGTACTTC. The full variable domain, its missing parts supplied by reference TRBV5-4 and TRBJ2-5, is ETGVTQSPTHLIKTRGQQVTLRCSSQSGHNTVSWYQQALGQGPQFIFQYYREEENGRGNFPPRFSGLQFPNYSSELNVNALELDDSALYLCASSYREPSLQETQYFGPGTRLLVL.

This chain uses TRBV2 with TRBJ2-3; TRBD2 might be the D (6 bases). V was trimmed by 8 bases and J by 7 bases, leaving 22 bases between them. This CDR3 comprises 15 residues. The germline CDR1 and CDR2 sequences are SNHLY and FYNNEI. Here the CDR3 reads CASCPETSTSNTQYF. The DNA of the CDR3 is TGTGCCAGCTGTCCCGAGACTAGTACTTCAAATACGCAGTATTTT.

Concerning this clone: This same CDR3 is encoded by further DNA sequences in the sample. The chain recombines TRBV18 with TRBJ1-1, with D possibly being TRBD1 (5 bases). Germline V CDR1 and CDR2: KGHSH, LQKENI. This CDR3 is built from 14 residues. Between the trimmed V and J ends, which lost 3 bases and 1 base, there was a span of 9 bases. CDR3 in amino acids: CASSPGQGNTEAFF. CDR3 sequence (DNA): TGTGCCAGCTCACCGGGCCAGGGGAACACTGAAGCTTTCTTT.

In nucleotides, the CDR3 is TGTGCCAGCTCACGAAAATCGGACAATGAGCAGTTCTTC. Amino acids: CASSRKSDNEQFF. The chain is built from TRBV18 and TRBJ2-1, with D hard to call. The CDR3 has 13 amino acids. Germline loops: CDR1 KGHSH, CDR2 LQKENI. Between the trimmed V and J ends, which lost 4 bases and 5 bases, there was a span of 9 bases.

The chain carries TRBV25-1 and TRBJ2-7; D is unresolved. The V gene lost 3 bases and the J gene lost 7 bases, with 10 bases spanning the gap. Germline lookup yields CDR1 MGHDK and CDR2 SYGVNS. This CDR3 contains 12 residues. As DNA, the CDR3 is TGTGCCAGCAGTGAGAGGCGCGAGGAGCAGTACTTC. Its translation: CASSERREEQYF.

The rearrangement joins TRBV25-1 to TRBJ2-1, with 7 bases fitting TRBD1. This CDR3 is 13 amino acids long. Losses at the gene ends were 5 bases for V and 7 bases for J; bases not matched to a gene: 5. In germline, CDR1 is MGHDK, CDR2 SYGVNS. This chain's CDR3 is CASSKTGLNEQFF. The CDR3 DNA sequence: TGTGCCAGCAGTAAGACAGGGCTTAATGAGCAGTTCTTC.

The genes are TRBV4-2 and TRBJ1-2, with no clear D. Trimming cost V 6 bases and J 3 bases, with 17 bases left between them. This CDR3 is built from 15 residues. The germline CDR1 and CDR2 sequences are LGHNA and YNFKEQ. The CDR3, as DNA: TGTGCCAGCAGTCCCCCGATGCCAGACTACTATGGCTACACCTTC. It translates to CASSPPMPDYYGYTF.

The rearrangement links TRBV6-1 to TRBJ2-1; 8 bases are a match to TRBD1. The CDR3 runs to 13 residues. With V trimmed by 7 bases and J by 8 bases, 7 bases remained unmatched. The V gene's germline CDR1 is MNHNS and CDR2 SASEGT. The CDR3, as DNA: TGTGCCAGCATAGCCCCAGGGGGCCATGAGCAGTTCTTC. Its protein product is CASIAPGGHEQFF.

The chain has TRBV18 and TRBJ1-5; 9 bases align to TRBD1. Germline values: CDR1 KGHSH, CDR2 LQKENI. The CDR3 extends over 14 amino acids. V lost 4 bases to trimming and J lost 4 bases; unmatched junction nucleotides: 2. CDR3 protein: CASSLGQGNQPQHF. In DNA, the CDR3 is TGTGCCAGCTCACTCGGACAGGGGAATCAGCCCCAGCATTTT.

In regard to this clone: Its ends do not fully match the called genes, so a read error is possible. This chain's CDR3 is CASSTHGEILLF. The CDR3, as DNA: TGTGCCAGCAGCACACACGGGGAAATTCTCTTGTTC. V is TRBV11-1 and J is TRBJ2-7, with a possible D match to TRBD2 (5 bases). The CDR3 sequence is 12 residues long. Germline V gene lookup returns CDR1 SGHAT and CDR2 FQDESV (reference sequence).

V is TRBV27 and J is TRBJ2-7; D is perhaps TRBD2 (7 bases). Germline-derived CDR1 and CDR2 are MNHEY and SMNVEV (reference sequence). V was cut by 5 bases and J by 0 bases, with 23 bases left in between. The CDR3 has 18 amino acids. CDR3 coding DNA: TGTGCCAGCAGTCCATACAACGTGCAGGGGAGGGCCTCCTACGAGCAGTACTTC. Translating gives CASSPYNVQGRASYEQYF.

J is TRBJ1-2 and V is TRBV7-3; D not certain. Germline values: CDR1 SGHTA, CDR2 FQGTGA. This CDR3 is built from 16 residues. Trimming took off 2 bases at V and 3 bases at J, with 16 bases between the two ends. The chain's CDR3 is CASSLVTAPFDYGYTF. In DNA, the CDR3 is TGTGCCAGCAGCTTAGTCACAGCCCCCTTTGACTATGGCTACACCTTC.

This chain connects TRBV29-1 to TRBJ2-7; 11 bases map to TRBD1. The CDR3 loop spans 12 amino acids. CDR1 and CDR2 (germline): SQVTM, ANQGSEA. Germline trimming cut 7 bases from V and 2 bases from J; bases unmatched to any gene: 1. CDR3 sequence (DNA): TGCAGCGCGGGACAGGGGGCCTACGAGCAGTACTTC. Its translation: CSAGQGAYEQYF.

The chain couples TRBV5-1 to TRBJ1-1, with D unclear. CDR3 length: 15 residues. The V gene's germline CDR1 is SGHRS and CDR2 YFSETQ. V was trimmed by 4 bases and J by 2 bases, leaving 15 bases between them. CDR3 region: CASSPRGQLNTEAFF. The CDR3 DNA is TGCGCCAGCAGCCCGAGAGGGCAGCTTAACACTGAAGCTTTCTTT.

This clone appeared once. The chain has TRBV2 and TRBJ2-1; TRBD2 matches 8 bases. The trim removed 5 bases at V and 8 bases at J, leaving 8 bases unmatched. The germline gives CDR1 SNHLY, CDR2 FYNNEI. The CDR3 sequence is 14 residues long. CDR3: CASSHLGLADEQFF. DNA for the CDR3: TGTGCCAGCAGTCATCTAGGACTAGCAGATGAGCAGTTCTTC.

The chain couples TRBV6-1 to TRBJ2-1, with TRBD2 matching 7 bases. Unmatched junction bases numbered 6, after V lost 6 bases and J lost 4 bases. CDR1 MNHNS and CDR2 SASEGT come from the germline V gene. The CDR3 contains 14 residues. The chain's CDR3 is CASRGLGMYNEQFF. The CDR3 DNA reads as TGTGCCAGCAGAGGACTAGGAATGTACAATGAGCAGTTCTTC.

The gene calls are TRBV19 and TRBJ2-1; 10 bases are a match to TRBD1. The germline CDR1 and CDR2 sequences are LNHDA and SQIVND (reference sequence). V lost 6 bases and J lost 8; bases outside the gene matches: 10. CDR3 length: 15 residues. CDR3 nucleotide sequence: TGTGCCAGTAGCCCTTTGGACAGGGGGATGGATGAGCAGTTCTTC. The encoded protein is CASSPLDRGMDEQFF. The full variable domain, with the rest looked up from reference TRBV19 and TRBJ2-1, is DGGITQSPKYLFRKEGQNVTLSCEQNLNHDAMYWYRQDPGQGLRLIYYSQIVNDFQKGDIAEGYSVSREKKESFPLTVTSAQKNPTAFYLCASSPLDRGMDEQFFGPGTRLTVL.

V gene TRBV11-2 combines with J gene TRBJ1-5; the D is unclear. The ends were cut back, 1 base at V and 7 bases at J, with 11 bases in the middle. The CDR3 contains 14 residues. Germline loops: CDR1 SGHAT, CDR2 FQNNGV. CDR3 amino acids: CASSLGSDGQPQHF. The CDR3 DNA reads TGTGCCAGCAGCTTAGGATCCGACGGGCAGCCCCAGCATTTT.

This chain joins TRBV6-5 and TRBJ1-2; D may be TRBD1 (5 bases). The germline gives CDR1 MNHEY, CDR2 SVGAGI. The ends were cut back, 4 bases at V and 8 bases at J, with 14 bases in the middle. There are 13 residues in the CDR3. The CDR3 is CASSSGSPGGYTF. The CDR3 coding sequence is TGTGCCAGCAGTTCAGGGTCCCCCGGGGGCTACACCTTC.

V usage is TRBV29-1 and J usage is TRBJ2-7; a weak D match, TRBD2 (5 bases). Looked up from germline, CDR1 is SQVTM and CDR2 is ANQGSEA. V was pared by 7 bases and J by 2 bases, with 30 bases between. The CDR3 loop spans 18 amino acids. CDR3 in amino acids: CSARTRTFLPTTTYEQYF. CDR3 DNA sequence: TGCAGCGCCCGAACTCGGACTTTCCTCCCTACTACTACCTACGAGCAGTACTTC.